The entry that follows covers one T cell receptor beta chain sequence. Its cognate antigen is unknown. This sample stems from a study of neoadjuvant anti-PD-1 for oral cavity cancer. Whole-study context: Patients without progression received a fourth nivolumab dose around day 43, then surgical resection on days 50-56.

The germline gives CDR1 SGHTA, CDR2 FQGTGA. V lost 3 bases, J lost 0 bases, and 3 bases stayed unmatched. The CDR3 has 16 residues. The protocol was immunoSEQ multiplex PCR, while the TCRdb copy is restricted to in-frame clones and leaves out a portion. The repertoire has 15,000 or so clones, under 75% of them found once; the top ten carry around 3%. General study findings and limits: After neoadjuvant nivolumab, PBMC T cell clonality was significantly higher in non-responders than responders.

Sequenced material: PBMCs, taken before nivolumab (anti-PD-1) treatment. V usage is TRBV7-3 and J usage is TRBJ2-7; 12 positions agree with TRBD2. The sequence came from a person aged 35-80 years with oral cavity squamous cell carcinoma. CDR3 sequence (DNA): TGTGCCAGCAGCTTGCCGACTAGCGGGAGCTCCTACGAGCAGTACTTC. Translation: CASSLPTSGSSYEQYF.